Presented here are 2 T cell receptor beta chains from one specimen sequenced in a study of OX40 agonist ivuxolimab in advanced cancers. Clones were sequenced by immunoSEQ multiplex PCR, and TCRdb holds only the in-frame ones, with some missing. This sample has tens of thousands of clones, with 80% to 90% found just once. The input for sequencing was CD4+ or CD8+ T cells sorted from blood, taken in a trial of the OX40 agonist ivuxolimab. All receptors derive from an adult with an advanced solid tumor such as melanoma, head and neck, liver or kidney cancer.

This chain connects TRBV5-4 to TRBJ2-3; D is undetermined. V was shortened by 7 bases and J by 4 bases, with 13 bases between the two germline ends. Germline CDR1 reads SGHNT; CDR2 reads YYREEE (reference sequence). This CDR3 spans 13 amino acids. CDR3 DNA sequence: TGTGCCAGCGCCATTTGGGGTCCAGATACGCAGTATTTT. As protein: CASAIWGPDTQYF.

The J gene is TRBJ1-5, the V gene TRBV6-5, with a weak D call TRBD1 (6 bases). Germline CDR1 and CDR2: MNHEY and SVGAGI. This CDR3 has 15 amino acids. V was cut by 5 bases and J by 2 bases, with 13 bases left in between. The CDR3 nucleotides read TGTGCCAGCAGTGGGGGGCAAACAGGCAATCAGCCCCAGCATTTT. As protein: CASSGGQTGNQPQHF.